Below are 26 T cell receptor beta chains sequenced from a single sample in a study of a mutant IDH1 vaccine in newly diagnosed glioma. As for time point: week 11, during vaccination. One vaccine dose held 300 ug of mutant IDH1 20-mer peptide and came with topical imiquimod. Antigens for these TCRs are unknown. The table came from immunoSEQ multiplex PCR; TCRdb's copy has only in-frame clones and leaves some out. The repertoire holds 50,000 to 75,000 clones, approximately 80% seen once, with more than 5.5% in the top ten. Sequenced here: PBMCs, sampled from a glioma patient whose treatment included an IDH1 peptide vaccine. These receptors all stem from a man aged 50 to 59 with glioma.

The J gene is TRBJ1-1, the V gene TRBV2; D remains ambiguous. Germline assignment: CDR1 SNHLY and CDR2 FYNNEI. The CDR3 has 12 amino acids. The V end was cut by 3 bases, the J end by 1 base, with 3 bases between. In DNA form, the CDR3 reads TGTGCCAGCAGTGACAGGAACACTGAAGCTTTCTTT. Protein sequence: CASSDRNTEAFF.

On this clone itself: The germline gene is not matched at one end of the junction; a read error may be the cause. In DNA form, the CDR3 reads TGTGCCAGCAGCCTAGACAGGGGGACTCAAGAGACCCAGTACTTC. Its protein is CASSLDRGTQETQYF. This sequence joins TRBV11-3 and TRBJ2-5, with 9 bases aligning to TRBD1. CDR1 is SGHNT and CDR2 is YENEEA in the germline V gene. The CDR3 consists of 15 residues.

J is TRBJ2-5 and V is TRBV6-1; D unclear. V lost 2 bases to trimming and J lost 7 bases, with 8 bases between them. This CDR3 region has 12 residues. Germline-derived CDR1 and CDR2 are MNHNS and SASEGT. CDR3 region: CASSEQSGTQYF. The CDR3 region has the DNA TGTGCCAGCAGTGAACAGTCAGGGACCCAGTACTTC.

The chain has TRBV4-1 and TRBJ1-5, with a possible D match to TRBD1 (5 bases). Trimming took 4 bases from V and 6 from J, leaving 13 bases between them. Germline V CDR1 and CDR2: MGHRA, YSYEKL. This CDR3 spans 14 amino acids. The CDR3 loop is CASSPLFGGQPQHF. CDR3 DNA sequence: TGCGCCAGCAGCCCCCTGTTCGGGGGTCAGCCCCAGCATTTT.

The chain uses TRBV7-9 and TRBJ1-2; TRBD1 aligns across 10 bases. The CDR3 is made up of 14 amino acids. Germline V lookup: CDR1 SEHNR, CDR2 FQNEAQ (reference sequence). Germline trimming cut 4 bases from V and 6 bases from J; bases unmatched to any gene: 5. CDR3 sequence reads: CASSSSTGGHGYTF. The CDR3 DNA sequence: TGTGCCAGCAGCTCCTCGACAGGGGGCCATGGCTACACCTTC.

The genes are TRBV29-1 and TRBJ1-5; TRBD1 matches 7 bases. CDR3 size: 14 residues. From germline, CDR1 is SQVTM and CDR2 ANQGSEA. V gave up 6 bases and J gave up 7 bases; unmatched junction bases: 12. Written as DNA, the CDR3 is TGCAGCGTCTCCGAAGGGGGCAGGAGCCAGCCCCAGCATTTT. This gives the protein CSVSEGGRSQPQHF.

The rearrangement uses TRBV2 and TRBJ2-3, with D tentatively TRBD2 (6 bases). Per germline, CDR1 SNHLY and CDR2 FYNNEI. The V end lost 7 bases, the J end lost 5 bases, and 19 bases lay between the germline ends. CDR3 length: 15 amino acids. For the CDR3, the DNA is TGTGCCAGCACCGAAGGGGATCGGGGGAAAGATACGCAGTATTTT. It codes for CASTEGDRGKDTQYF.

CDR3: CASSPSTDSFFYEQYF. In DNA, the CDR3 is TGTGCCAGCTCACCTTCGACAGACTCGTTCTTCTACGAGCAGTACTTC. The V call is TRBV18, the J call TRBJ2-7, with D possibly being TRBD1 (5 bases). The CDR3 runs 16 residues. Germline CDR1 KGHSH, CDR2 LQKENI. V was shortened by 3 bases and J by 3 bases, with 18 bases between the two germline ends.

The gene calls are TRBV4-1 and TRBJ1-6; D is possibly TRBD1 (5 bases). V gave up 0 bases and J gave up 8 bases, with 11 bases separating them. CDR1 MGHRA and CDR2 YSYEKL come from the germline V gene. The CDR3 totals 15 residues. CDR3 sequence: CASSQDSGRDSPLHF. CDR3 nucleotide sequence: TGCGCCAGCAGCCAAGATTCGGGCAGGGATTCACCCCTCCACTTT.

V usage is TRBV4-1 and J usage is TRBJ2-1, with 11 bases identical to TRBD2. The CDR3 extends over 16 amino acids. Germline assignment: CDR1 MGHRA and CDR2 YSYEKL. The trim removed 2 bases at V and 7 bases at J, leaving 7 bases unmatched. CDR3 in amino acids: CASSQQLAGVLNEQFF. CDR3 sequence (DNA): TGCGCCAGCAGCCAACAACTAGCGGGAGTTTTGAATGAGCAGTTCTTC.

V and J are TRBV7-3 and TRBJ2-3, with 7 nucleotides matching TRBD1. Germline lookup yields CDR1 SGHTA and CDR2 FQGTGA. The ends lost 3 bases at V and 3 bases at J; junction bases unmatched: 6. The CDR3 extends over 15 amino acids. In DNA, the CDR3 is TGTGCCAGCAGCTTGGGTCCGACAGGGACAGATACGCAGTATTTT. Amino acids: CASSLGPTGTDTQYF.

This clone was observed once. V gene TRBV4-3 combines with J gene TRBJ2-7; 11 bases line up with TRBD2. The V and J ends lost 4 bases and 0 bases, in that order; junction bases with no gene match: 2. Germline lookup yields CDR1 LGHNA and CDR2 YSLEER. The CDR3 extends over 15 amino acids. The CDR3 reads CASSRGTSGSYEQYF. CDR3 bases: TGCGCCAGCAGCCGGGGGACTAGCGGCTCCTACGAGCAGTACTTC.

This sequence joins TRBV15 and TRBJ1-5; the D is unclear. The CDR3 consists of 12 residues. The V gene lost 2 bases and the J gene lost 5 bases, with 4 bases spanning the gap. Germline assignment: CDR1 LNHNV and CDR2 YYDKDF (reference sequence). This CDR3 reads CATSRPDQPQHF. The CDR3 region has the DNA TGTGCCACCAGCAGACCCGATCAGCCCCAGCATTTT.

V usage is TRBV5-1 and J usage is TRBJ1-6; 7 bases agree with TRBD1. Germline assignment: CDR1 SGHRS and CDR2 YFSETQ. The trim removed 5 bases at V and 10 bases at J, leaving 6 bases unmatched. CDR3 size: 13 residues. Written as DNA, the CDR3 is TGCGCCAGCAGGTCCACAGGGGAATCACCCCTCCACTTT. Its protein is CASRSTGESPLHF.

V is TRBV27 and J is TRBJ2-3; D ambiguous. The germline V gene encodes CDR1 MNHEY and CDR2 SMNVEV (reference sequence). V lost 4 bases and J lost 2, with 10 bases in between. The CDR3 extends over 14 amino acids. The CDR3 sequence is CASSSRIDTDTQYF. For the CDR3, the DNA is TGTGCCAGCAGTTCTCGGATCGACACAGATACGCAGTATTTT.

The chain is built from TRBV28 and TRBJ2-2; D is undetermined. This CDR3 comprises 17 residues. Per germline, CDR1 MDHEN and CDR2 SYDVKM. V lost 2 bases and J lost 2, with 15 bases in between. The CDR3 sequence: CASSLGASLGNTGELFF. In nucleotides, the CDR3 is TGTGCCAGCAGTTTAGGCGCCTCCCTCGGCAACACCGGGGAGCTGTTTTTT. Variable domain in full (rest from reference TRBV28 and TRBJ2-2): DVKVTQSSRYLVKRTGEKVFLECVQDMDHENMFWYRQDPGLGLRLIYFSYDVKMKEKGDIPEGYSVSREKKERFSLILESASTNQTSMYLCASSLGASLGNTGELFFGEGSRLTVL.

The count of this clone is one. V is TRBV5-1 and J is TRBJ2-2, with D maybe TRBD1 (6 bases). Germline V gene data show CDR1 as SGHRS and CDR2 as YFSETQ. CDR3 size: 15 residues. Trimming cost V 0 bases and J 1 base, with 7 bases left between them. The DNA of the CDR3 is TGCGCCAGCAGCTTGGAGGGGGAGAACACCGGGGAGCTGTTTTTT. It codes for CASSLEGENTGELFF.

V gene TRBV6-1 combines with J gene TRBJ1-4, with D tentatively TRBD1 (5 bases). The germline CDR1 and CDR2 sequences are MNHNS and SASEGT. This CDR3 spans 13 amino acids. V was pared by 2 bases and J by 7 bases, with 8 bases between. The CDR3 sequence: CASSEWGGEKLFF. The CDR3 DNA reads TGTGCCAGCAGTGAATGGGGGGGTGAAAAACTGTTTTTT.

This chain joins TRBV9 and TRBJ2-7; D possibly corresponds to TRBD1 (5 bases). Germline V gives CDR1 SGDLS, CDR2 YYNGEE. The CDR3 has 14 amino acids. V lost 0 bases to trimming and J lost 3 bases, with 10 bases between them. CDR3 nucleotides: TGTGCCAGCAGCGTAGCTCTAGGACACTACGAGCAGTACTTC. Translation: CASSVALGHYEQYF. The variable domain in full, with the rest retrieved from reference TRBV9 and TRBJ2-7, is DSGVTQTPKHLITATGQRVTLRCSPRSGDLSVYWYQQSLDQGLQFLIQYYNGEERAKGNILERFSAQQFPDLHSELNLSSLELGDSALYFCASSVALGHYEQYFGPGTRLTVT.

The rearrangement links TRBV5-1 to TRBJ2-7, with 9 positions matching TRBD1. The V gene's germline CDR1 is SGHRS and CDR2 YFSETQ. The trim removed 4 bases at V and 9 bases at J, leaving 14 bases unmatched. This CDR3 contains 15 residues. The CDR3 DNA follows: TGCGCCAGCAGCGAAACCGGGACAGGGATAGTGAGGCAGTACTTC. Its translation is CASSETGTGIVRQYF. Combining the CDR3 with reference TRBV5-1 and TRBJ2-7 gives the whole variable domain KAGVTQTPRYLIKTRGQQVTLSCSPISGHRSVSWYQQTPGQGLQFLFEYFSETQRNKGNFPGRFSGRQFSNSRSEMNVSTLELGDSALYLCASSETGTGIVRQYFGPGTRLTVT.

This chain uses TRBV14 with TRBJ2-7; a weak D match, TRBD2 (6 bases). V gave up 1 base and J gave up 6 bases, with 13 bases separating them. The CDR3 sequence is 14 residues long. Germline CDR1 is SGHDN and CDR2 is FVKESK. Here the CDR3 DNA reads TGTGCCAGCAGCCAAGCGAGGGACTGGGCCGAGCAGTACTTC. Protein sequence: CASSQARDWAEQYF. The variable domain in full, with the rest retrieved from reference TRBV14 and TRBJ2-7, is EAGVTQFPSHSVIEKGQTVTLRCDPISGHDNLYWYRRVMGKEIKFLLHFVKESKQDESGMPNNRFLAERTGGTYSTLKVQPAELEDSGVYFCASSQARDWAEQYFGPGTRLTVT.

The V and J genes are TRBV2 and TRBJ1-3; 8 bases match TRBD1. This CDR3 has 15 residues. Germline CDR1 is SNHLY and CDR2 is FYNNEI. The junction had 6 bases not matched to a gene; V was cut back by 4 bases and J by 4 bases. CDR3 sequence (DNA): TGTGCCAGCAGTGTTACAGGGGGGAACGGAAACACCATATATTTT. Translation: CASSVTGGNGNTIYF.

V gene TRBV2 combines with J gene TRBJ2-3, with 9 bases lining up with TRBD2. The CDR3 sequence is 13 residues long. The junction had 2 bases not matched to a gene; V was cut back by 6 bases and J by 4 bases. Per germline, CDR1 SNHLY and CDR2 FYNNEI. The CDR3 loop reads CASRRGGPDTQYF. The DNA of the CDR3 is TGTGCCAGCAGGCGGGGGGGGCCAGATACGCAGTATTTT.

This clone was seen a handful of times. The V call is TRBV6-1, the J call TRBJ2-3; weak D call: TRBD2 (6 bases). The CDR3 covers 14 residues. Germline values: CDR1 MNHNS, CDR2 SASEGT. Trimming left V 6 bases short and J 4 bases short, with 14 bases between. The DNA for the CDR3 is TGTGCCAGCAGACCGACGCGGGACGCAGATACGCAGTATTTT. Translating gives CASRPTRDADTQYF.

The table lists this clone with a count of one. The gene calls are TRBV6-5 and TRBJ2-7; 9 bases align to TRBD2. The CDR3 sequence is 12 residues long. Germline CDR1 MNHEY, CDR2 SVGAGI. V lost 7 bases, J lost 5 bases, and 3 bases stayed unmatched. The CDR3: CASTAGGDEQYF. CDR3 in DNA: TGTGCCAGCACGGCGGGGGGGGACGAGCAGTACTTC.

This CDR3 reads CASSYSDDRGSPLHF. In DNA, the CDR3 is TGTGCCAGCAGTTACTCGGATGACAGGGGTTCACCCCTCCACTTT. The chain employs TRBV6-6 and TRBJ1-6; 8 bases map to TRBD1. Germline V lookup: CDR1 MNHNY, CDR2 SVGAGI (reference sequence). The CDR3 runs 15 residues. With 0 bases clipped from V and 9 bases from J, the junction kept 4 bases outside the gene matches.